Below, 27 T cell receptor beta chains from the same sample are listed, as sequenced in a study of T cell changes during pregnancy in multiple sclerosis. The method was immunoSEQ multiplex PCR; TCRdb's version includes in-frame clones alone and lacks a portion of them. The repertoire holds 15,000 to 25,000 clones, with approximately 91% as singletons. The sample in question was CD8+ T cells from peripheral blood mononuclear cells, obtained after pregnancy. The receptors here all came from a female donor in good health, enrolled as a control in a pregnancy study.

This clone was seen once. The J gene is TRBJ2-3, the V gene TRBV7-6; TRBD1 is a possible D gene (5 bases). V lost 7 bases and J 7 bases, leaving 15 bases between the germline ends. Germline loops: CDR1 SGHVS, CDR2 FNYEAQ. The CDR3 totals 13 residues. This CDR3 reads CASTPEGAYTQYF. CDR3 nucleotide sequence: TGTGCCAGCACCCCTGAAGGGGCATATACGCAGTATTTT.

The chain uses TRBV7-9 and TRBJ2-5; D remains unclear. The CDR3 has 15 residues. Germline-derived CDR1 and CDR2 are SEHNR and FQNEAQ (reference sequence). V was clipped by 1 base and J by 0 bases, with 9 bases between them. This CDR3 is CASSLVGENQETQYF. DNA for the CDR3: TGTGCCAGCAGCTTAGTCGGAGAGAACCAAGAGACCCAGTACTTC.

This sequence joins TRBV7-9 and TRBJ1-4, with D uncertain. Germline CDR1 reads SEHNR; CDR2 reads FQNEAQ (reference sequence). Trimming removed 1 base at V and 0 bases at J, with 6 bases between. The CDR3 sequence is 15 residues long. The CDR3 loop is CASSLGVATNEKLFF. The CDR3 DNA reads TGTGCCAGCAGCTTAGGTGTCGCAACTAATGAAAAACTGTTTTTT.

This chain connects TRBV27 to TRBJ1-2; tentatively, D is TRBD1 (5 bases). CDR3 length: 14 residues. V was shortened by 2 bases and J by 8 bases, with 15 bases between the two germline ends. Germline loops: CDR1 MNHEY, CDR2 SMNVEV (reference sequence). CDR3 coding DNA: TGTGCCAGCAGTTTACTCGACCCCCAGGGAGGCTACACCTTC. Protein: CASSLLDPQGGYTF.

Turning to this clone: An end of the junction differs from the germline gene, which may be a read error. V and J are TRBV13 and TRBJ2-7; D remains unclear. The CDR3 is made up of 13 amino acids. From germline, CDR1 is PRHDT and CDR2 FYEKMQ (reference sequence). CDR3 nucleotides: TGTGCCAGCAGCTTAGTGGGCTCCGACGAGCAGTACTTC. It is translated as CASSLVGSDEQYF. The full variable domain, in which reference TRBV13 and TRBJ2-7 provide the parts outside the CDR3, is AAGVIQSPRHLIKEKRETATLKCYPIPRHDTVYWYQQGPGQDPQFLISFYEKMQSDKGSIPDRFSAQQFSDYHSELNMSSLELGDSALYFCASSLVGSDEQYFGPGTRLTVT.

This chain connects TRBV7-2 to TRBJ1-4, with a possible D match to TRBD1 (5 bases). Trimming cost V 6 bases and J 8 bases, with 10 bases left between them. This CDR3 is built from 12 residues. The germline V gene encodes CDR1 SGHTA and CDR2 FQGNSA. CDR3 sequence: CASRVDREKLFF. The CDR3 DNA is TGTGCCAGCAGAGTTGACAGAGAAAAACTGTTTTTT.

Written as DNA, the CDR3 is TGCGCCAGCAGTGAAGGGACAGGGGGCGAAGGTACTTATGGCTACACCTTC. Its protein product is CASSEGTGGEGTYGYTF. V usage is TRBV4-3 and J usage is TRBJ1-2; TRBD1 matches 12 bases. The CDR3 sequence is 17 residues long. Germline V gives CDR1 LGHNA, CDR2 YSLEER. Germline trimming cut 6 bases from V and 5 bases from J; bases unmatched to any gene: 13.

DNA for the CDR3: TGTGCCAGCAGGGACAGGGTCGAGCAGTACTTC. Encoded protein: CASRDRVEQYF. This rearrangement joins TRBV2 to TRBJ2-7; TRBD1 aligns across 8 bases. This CDR3 contains 11 residues. J was trimmed by 6 bases and V by 6 bases; bases with no gene match: 1. From germline, CDR1 is SNHLY and CDR2 FYNNEI.

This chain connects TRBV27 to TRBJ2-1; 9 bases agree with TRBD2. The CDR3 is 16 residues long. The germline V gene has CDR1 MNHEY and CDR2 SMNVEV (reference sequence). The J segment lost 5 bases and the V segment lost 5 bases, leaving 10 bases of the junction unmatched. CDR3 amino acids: CASSGGLAGKNNEQFF. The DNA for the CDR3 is TGTGCCAGCAGTGGAGGGCTAGCGGGAAAAAACAATGAGCAGTTCTTC.

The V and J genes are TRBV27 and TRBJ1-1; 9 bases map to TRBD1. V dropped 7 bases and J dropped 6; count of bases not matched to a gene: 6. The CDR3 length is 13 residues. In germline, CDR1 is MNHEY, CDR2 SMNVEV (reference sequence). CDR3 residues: CASKLTGGPEAFF. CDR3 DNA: TGTGCCAGCAAACTGACAGGGGGGCCTGAAGCTTTCTTT.

CDR3: CASSPQGASYNEQFF. The CDR3 DNA is TGTGCCAGCAGCCCGCAGGGGGCTTCCTACAATGAGCAGTTCTTC. V and J are TRBV7-9 and TRBJ2-1; 8 bases line up with TRBD1. This CDR3 has 15 amino acids. V lost 5 bases to trimming and J lost 1 base; unmatched junction nucleotides: 4. Germline CDR1 SEHNR, CDR2 FQNEAQ (reference sequence).

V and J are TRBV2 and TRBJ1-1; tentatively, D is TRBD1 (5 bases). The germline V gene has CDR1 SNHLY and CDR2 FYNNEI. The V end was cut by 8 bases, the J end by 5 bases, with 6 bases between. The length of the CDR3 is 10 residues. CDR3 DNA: TGTGCCAGCCGGGGGACTGAAGCTTTCTTT. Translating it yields CASRGTEAFF.

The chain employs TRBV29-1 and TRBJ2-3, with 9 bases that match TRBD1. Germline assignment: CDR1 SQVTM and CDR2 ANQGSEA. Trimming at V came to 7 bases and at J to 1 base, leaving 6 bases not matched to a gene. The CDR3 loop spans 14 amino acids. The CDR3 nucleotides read TGCAGCGACCACGGGGACAGGGGCACAGATACGCAGTATTTT. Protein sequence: CSDHGDRGTDTQYF.

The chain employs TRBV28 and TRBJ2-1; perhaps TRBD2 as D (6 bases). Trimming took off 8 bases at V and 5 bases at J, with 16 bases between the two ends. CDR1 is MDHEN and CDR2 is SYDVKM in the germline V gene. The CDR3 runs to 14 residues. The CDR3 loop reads CASWVGGRNNEQFF. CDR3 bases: TGTGCCAGCTGGGTGGGGGGTAGGAACAATGAGCAGTTCTTC.

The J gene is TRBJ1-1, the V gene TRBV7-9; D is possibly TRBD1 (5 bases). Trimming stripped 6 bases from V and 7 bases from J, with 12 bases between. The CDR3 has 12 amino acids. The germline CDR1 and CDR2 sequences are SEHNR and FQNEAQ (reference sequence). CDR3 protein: CASSFTGVEAFF. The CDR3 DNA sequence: TGTGCCAGCAGTTTCACGGGGGTTGAAGCTTTCTTT.

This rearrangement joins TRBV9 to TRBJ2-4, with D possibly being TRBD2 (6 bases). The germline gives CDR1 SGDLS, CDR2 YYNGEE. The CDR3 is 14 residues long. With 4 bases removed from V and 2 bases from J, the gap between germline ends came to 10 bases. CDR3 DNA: TGTGCCAGCAGCCCTGGAGGGACCAAAAACATTCAGTACTTC. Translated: CASSPGGTKNIQYF.

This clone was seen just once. This CDR3 reads CASSPGLASDTQYF. CDR3 nucleotide sequence: TGTGCCAGCAGTCCGGGACTAGCGTCTGATACGCAGTATTTT. V gene TRBV6-4 combines with J gene TRBJ2-3; 10 positions match TRBD2. This CDR3 has 14 amino acids. Germline V gives CDR1 MRHNA, CDR2 SNTAGT. Trimming cost V 5 bases and J 6 bases; bases outside gene matches: 5.

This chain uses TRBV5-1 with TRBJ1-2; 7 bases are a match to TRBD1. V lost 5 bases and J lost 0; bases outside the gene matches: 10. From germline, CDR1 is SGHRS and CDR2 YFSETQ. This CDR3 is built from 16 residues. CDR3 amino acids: CASSSSGRGPNYGYTF. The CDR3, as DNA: TGCGCCAGCAGTTCCTCGGGTAGGGGGCCTAACTATGGCTACACCTTC.

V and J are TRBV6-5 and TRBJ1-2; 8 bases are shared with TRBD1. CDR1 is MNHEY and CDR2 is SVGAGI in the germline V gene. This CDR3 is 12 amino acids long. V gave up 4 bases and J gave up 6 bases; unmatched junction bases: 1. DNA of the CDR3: TGTGCCAGCAGTTGGGACAGGAATGGCTACACCTTC. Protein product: CASSWDRNGYTF.

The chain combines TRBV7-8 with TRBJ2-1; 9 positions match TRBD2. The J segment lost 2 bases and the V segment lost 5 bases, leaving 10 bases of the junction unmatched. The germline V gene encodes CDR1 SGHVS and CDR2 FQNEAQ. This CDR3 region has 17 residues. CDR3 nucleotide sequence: TGTGCCAGCAGCCCCCGGGGCGGGGGGGCCCCCTACAATGAGCAGTTCTTC. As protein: CASSPRGGGAPYNEQFF.

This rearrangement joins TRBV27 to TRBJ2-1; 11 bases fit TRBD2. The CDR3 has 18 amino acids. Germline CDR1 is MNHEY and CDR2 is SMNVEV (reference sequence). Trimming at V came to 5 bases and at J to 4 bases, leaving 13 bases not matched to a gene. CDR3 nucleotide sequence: TGTGCCAGCAGTCCGGGACTAGCGGATCGGGTCGGGTACAATGAGCAGTTCTTC. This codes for CASSPGLADRVGYNEQFF.

The CDR3 region has the DNA TGTGCCTGGAGAGCTGGACAGGCTAGCTCCTACGAGCAGTACTTC. Its protein product is CAWRAGQASSYEQYF. The chain recombines TRBV30 with TRBJ2-7, with 7 nucleotides matching TRBD1. The CDR3 length is 15 residues. V lost 3 bases and J lost 0; bases outside the gene matches: 8. Germline V gene sequence: CDR1 GTSNPN, CDR2 SVGIG (reference sequence).

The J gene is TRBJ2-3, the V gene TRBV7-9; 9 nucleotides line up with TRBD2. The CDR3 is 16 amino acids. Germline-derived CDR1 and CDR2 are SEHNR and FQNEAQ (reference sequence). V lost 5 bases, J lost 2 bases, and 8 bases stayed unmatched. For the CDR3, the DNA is TGTGCCAGCAGCGATCGACTAGCGGATACCACAGATACGCAGTATTTT. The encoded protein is CASSDRLADTTDTQYF.

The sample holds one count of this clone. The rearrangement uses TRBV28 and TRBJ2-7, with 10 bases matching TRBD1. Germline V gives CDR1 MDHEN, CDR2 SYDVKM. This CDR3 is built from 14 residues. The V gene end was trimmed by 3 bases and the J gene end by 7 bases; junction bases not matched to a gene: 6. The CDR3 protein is CASSFRQGAREQYF. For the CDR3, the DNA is TGTGCCAGCAGTTTCCGACAGGGGGCTCGGGAGCAGTACTTC.

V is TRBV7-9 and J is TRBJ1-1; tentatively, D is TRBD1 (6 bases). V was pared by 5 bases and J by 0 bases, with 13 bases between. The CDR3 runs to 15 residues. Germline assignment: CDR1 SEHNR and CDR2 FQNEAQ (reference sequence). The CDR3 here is CASSGKDSLNTEAFF. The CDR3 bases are TGTGCCAGCAGCGGAAAGGACAGCTTGAACACTGAAGCTTTCTTT.

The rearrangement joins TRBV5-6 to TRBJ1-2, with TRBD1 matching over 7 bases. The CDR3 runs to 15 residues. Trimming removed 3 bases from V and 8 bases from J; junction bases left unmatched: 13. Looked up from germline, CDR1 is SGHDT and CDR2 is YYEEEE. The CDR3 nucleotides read TGTGCCAGCAGCTCCGACAGGGTGGTCTTCGGAGGCTACACCTTC. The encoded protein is CASSSDRVVFGGYTF.

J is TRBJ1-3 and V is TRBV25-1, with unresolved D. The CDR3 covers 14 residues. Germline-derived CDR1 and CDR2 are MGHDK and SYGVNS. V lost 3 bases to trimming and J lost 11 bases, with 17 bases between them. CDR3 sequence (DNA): TGTGCCAGCAGTGACCTCGCGTCCGGGTCCCCCATATATTTT. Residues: CASSDLASGSPIYF.